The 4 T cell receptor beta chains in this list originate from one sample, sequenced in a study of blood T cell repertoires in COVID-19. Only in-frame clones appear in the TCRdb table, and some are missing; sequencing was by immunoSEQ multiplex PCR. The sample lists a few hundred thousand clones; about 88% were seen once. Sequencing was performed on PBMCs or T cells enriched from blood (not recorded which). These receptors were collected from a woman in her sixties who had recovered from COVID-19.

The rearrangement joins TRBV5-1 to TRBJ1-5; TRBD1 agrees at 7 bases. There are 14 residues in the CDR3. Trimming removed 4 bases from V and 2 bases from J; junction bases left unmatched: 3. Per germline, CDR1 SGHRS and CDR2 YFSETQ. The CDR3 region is CASSIGGGNQPQHF. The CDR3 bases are TGCGCCAGCAGCATAGGGGGCGGCAATCAGCCCCAGCATTTT.

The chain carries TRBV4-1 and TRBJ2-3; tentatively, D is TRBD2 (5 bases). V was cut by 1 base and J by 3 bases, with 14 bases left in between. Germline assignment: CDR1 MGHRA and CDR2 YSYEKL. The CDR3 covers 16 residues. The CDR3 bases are TGCGCCAGCAGCCAAGGGTCTGCGGGTTGGACAGATACGCAGTATTTT. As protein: CASSQGSAGWTDTQYF.

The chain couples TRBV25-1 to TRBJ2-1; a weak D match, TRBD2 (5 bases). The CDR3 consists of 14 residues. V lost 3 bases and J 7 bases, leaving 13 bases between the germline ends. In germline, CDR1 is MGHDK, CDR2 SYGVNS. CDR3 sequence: CASSDSPRENEQFF. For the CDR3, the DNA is TGTGCCAGCAGTGACTCGCCGAGGGAGAATGAGCAGTTCTTC.

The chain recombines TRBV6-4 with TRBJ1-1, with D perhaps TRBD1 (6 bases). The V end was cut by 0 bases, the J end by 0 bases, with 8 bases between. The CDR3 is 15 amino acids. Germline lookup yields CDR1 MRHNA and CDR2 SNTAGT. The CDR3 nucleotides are TGTGCCAGCAGTGACTCCCCAGGGGTGAACACTGAAGCTTTCTTT. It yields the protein CASSDSPGVNTEAFF.